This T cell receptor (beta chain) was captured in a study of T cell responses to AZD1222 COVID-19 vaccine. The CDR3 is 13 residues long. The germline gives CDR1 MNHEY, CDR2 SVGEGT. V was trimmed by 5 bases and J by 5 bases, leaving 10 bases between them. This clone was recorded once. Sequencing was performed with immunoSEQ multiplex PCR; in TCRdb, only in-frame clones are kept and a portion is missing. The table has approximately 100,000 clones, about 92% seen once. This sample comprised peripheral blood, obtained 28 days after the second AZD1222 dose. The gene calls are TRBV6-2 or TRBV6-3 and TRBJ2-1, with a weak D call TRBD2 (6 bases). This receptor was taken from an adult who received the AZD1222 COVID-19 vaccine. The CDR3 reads CASSRDFNNEQFF. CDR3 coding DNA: TGTGCCAGCAGTCGGGACTTTAACAATGAGCAGTTCTTC.